The present TCR beta chain was sequenced within a study of shared clonotypes between healthy human individuals. Clones were sequenced by immunoSEQ multiplex PCR, and TCRdb holds only the in-frame ones, with some missing. The repertoire holds a few million clones, with about 92% as singletons. The V and J ends lost 1 base and 1 base respectively, with 7 bases between them. CDR1 MNHEY and CDR2 SMNVEV come from the germline V gene (reference sequence). The CDR3 runs 14 residues. Study-wide results and limits: The expectation was that sequencing depth would affect clonotype sharing among donors.

This clone has a single count. The antigen is undetermined. Other DNA sequences of this sample code for an identical CDR3. The sequenced material came from naive CD4+ T cells sorted from blood. Noted subset: CD45RA+ positively selected. This receptor was obtained from a young man in good health. The V call is TRBV27, the J call TRBJ2-5; D unresolved. The CDR3 is CASSLLSGQETQYF. The CDR3 coding sequence is TGTGCCAGCAGTTTATTAAGTGGCCAAGAGACCCAGTACTTC.